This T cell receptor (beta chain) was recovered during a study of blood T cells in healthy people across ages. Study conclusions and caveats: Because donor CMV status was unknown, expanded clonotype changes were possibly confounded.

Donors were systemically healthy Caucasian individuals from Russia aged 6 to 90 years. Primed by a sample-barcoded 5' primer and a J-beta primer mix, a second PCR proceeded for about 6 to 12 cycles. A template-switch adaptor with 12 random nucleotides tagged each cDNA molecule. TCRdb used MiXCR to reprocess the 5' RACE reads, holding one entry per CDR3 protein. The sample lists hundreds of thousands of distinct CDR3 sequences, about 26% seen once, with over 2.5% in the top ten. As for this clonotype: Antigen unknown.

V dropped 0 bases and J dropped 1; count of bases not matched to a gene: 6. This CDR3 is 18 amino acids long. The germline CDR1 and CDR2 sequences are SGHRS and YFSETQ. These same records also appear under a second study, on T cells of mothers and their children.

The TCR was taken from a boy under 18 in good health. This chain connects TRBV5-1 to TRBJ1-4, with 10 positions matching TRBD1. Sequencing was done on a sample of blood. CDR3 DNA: TGCGCCAGCAGCTTGGGCTCCGGACAGGGGGAAACTAATGAAAAACTGTTTTTT. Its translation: CASSLGSGQGETNEKLFF.